The TCR beta chain described here comes from a study of blood T cell repertoires in COVID-19. At the level of the study: The study drew acute and convalescent COVID-19 samples from the United States, Italy and Spain.

V was pared by 4 bases and J by 7 bases, with 20 bases between. Germline values: CDR1 LGHNA, CDR2 YNFKEQ. CDR3 length equals 16 residues. In the source study's methods: Estimates of nucleated cell counts were drawn from the amplification of reference gene primers. Produced via immunoSEQ multiplex PCR; TCRdb's table is partial and in-frame only. V, J and clone size are taken as reported in that table, and D and trimming were inferred from the DNA itself. Of about 89,000 clones listed, about 80% were seen once; the top ten hold approximately 21%. The chain recombines TRBV4-2 with TRBJ2-1, with D maybe TRBD1 (6 bases). Sequencing was done on a sample of peripheral blood. The origin of this receptor is a woman older than 75 with acute or convalescent COVID-19. The CDR3 DNA reads as TGTGCCAGCAGCCCGTTTGGGGCCAGGGGAAGGAATGAGCAGTTCTTC. The encoded protein is CASSPFGARGRNEQFF.